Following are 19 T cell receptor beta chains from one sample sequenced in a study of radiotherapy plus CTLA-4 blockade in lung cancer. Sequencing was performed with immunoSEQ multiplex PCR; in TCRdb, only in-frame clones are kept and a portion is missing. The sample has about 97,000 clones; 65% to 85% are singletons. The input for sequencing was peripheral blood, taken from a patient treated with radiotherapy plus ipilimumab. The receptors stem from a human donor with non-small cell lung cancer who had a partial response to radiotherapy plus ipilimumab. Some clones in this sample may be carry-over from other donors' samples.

The CDR3 region has the DNA TGCAGCGTTGGAGTGGTTACGCAGTATTTT. Translating gives CSVGVVTQYF. The chain is built from TRBV29-1 and TRBJ2-3; D unclear. This CDR3 region has 10 residues. Trimming removed 4 bases at V and 8 bases at J, with 7 bases between. The germline CDR1 and CDR2 sequences are SQVTM and ANQGSEA.

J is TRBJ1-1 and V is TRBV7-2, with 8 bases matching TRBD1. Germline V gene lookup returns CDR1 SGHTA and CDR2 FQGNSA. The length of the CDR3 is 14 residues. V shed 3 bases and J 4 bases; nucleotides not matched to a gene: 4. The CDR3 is CASSFGQGFTEAFF. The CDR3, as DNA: TGTGCCAGCAGCTTTGGACAGGGATTCACTGAAGCTTTCTTT.

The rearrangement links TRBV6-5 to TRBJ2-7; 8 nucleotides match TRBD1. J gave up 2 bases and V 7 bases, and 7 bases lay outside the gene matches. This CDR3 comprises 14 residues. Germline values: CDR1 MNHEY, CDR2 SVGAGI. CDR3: CASTRRTGTYEQYF. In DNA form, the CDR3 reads TGTGCCAGCACCCGCCGGACAGGGACCTACGAGCAGTACTTC.

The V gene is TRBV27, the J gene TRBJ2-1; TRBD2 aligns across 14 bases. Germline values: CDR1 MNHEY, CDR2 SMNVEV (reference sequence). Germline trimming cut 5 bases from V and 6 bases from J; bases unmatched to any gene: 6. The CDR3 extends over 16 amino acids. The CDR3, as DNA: TGTGCCAGCAGTAGACAGGGGACTAGCGGGAGCAATGAGCAGTTCTTC. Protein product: CASSRQGTSGSNEQFF.

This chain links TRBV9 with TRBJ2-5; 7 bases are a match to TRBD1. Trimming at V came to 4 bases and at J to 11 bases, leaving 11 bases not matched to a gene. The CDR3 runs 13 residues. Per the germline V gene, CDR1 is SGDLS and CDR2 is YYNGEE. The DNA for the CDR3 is TGTGCCAGCAGCCCTAGGGGCTCGGGACAGCAGTACTTC. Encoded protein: CASSPRGSGQQYF.

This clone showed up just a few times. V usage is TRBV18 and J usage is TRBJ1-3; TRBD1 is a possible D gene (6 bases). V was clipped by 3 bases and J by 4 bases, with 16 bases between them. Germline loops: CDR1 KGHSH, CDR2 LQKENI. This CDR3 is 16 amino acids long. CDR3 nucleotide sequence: TGTGCCAGCTCACCGATTCTTGGGGGCACGGGAAACACCATATATTTT. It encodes CASSPILGGTGNTIYF.

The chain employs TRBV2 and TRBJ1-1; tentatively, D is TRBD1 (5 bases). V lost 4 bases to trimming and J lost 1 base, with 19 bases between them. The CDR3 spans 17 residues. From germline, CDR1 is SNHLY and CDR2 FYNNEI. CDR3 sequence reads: CASSVRSGSKENTEAFF. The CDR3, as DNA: TGTGCCAGCAGTGTAAGGTCAGGGTCTAAGGAGAACACTGAAGCTTTCTTT.

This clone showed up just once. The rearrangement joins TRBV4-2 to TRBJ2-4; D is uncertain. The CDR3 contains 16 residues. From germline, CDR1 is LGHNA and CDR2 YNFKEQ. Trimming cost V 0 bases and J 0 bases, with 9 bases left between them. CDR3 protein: CASSQELTVAKNIQYF. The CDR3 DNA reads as TGTGCCAGCAGCCAAGAACTCACCGTAGCCAAAAACATTCAGTACTTC.

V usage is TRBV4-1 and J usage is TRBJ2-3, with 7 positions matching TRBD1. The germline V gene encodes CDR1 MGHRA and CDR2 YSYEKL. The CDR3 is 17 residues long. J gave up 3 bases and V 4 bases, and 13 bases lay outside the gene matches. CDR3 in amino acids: CASSPAPGQKKTDTQYF. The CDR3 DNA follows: TGCGCCAGCAGCCCGGCCCCGGGACAGAAAAAAACAGATACGCAGTATTTT.

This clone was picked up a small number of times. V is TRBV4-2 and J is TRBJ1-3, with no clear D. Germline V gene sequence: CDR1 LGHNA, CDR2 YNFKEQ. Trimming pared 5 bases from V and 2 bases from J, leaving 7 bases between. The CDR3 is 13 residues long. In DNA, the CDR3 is TGTGCCAGCAGCAGCCCGGCTGGAAACACCATATATTTT. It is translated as CASSSPAGNTIYF.

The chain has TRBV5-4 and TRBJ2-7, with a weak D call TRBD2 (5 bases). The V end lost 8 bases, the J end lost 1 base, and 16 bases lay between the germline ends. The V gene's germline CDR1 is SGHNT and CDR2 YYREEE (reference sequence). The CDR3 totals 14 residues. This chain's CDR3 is CASTSGLISYEQYF. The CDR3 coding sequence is TGTGCCAGTACAAGCGGACTCATATCCTACGAGCAGTACTTC.

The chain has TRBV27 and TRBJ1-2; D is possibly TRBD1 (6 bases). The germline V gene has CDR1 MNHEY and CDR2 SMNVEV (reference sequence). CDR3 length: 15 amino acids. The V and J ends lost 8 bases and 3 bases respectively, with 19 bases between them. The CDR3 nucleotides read TGTGCCAGCCGTCGGACAGCTTTAACGGACTATGGCTACACCTTC. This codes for CASRRTALTDYGYTF.

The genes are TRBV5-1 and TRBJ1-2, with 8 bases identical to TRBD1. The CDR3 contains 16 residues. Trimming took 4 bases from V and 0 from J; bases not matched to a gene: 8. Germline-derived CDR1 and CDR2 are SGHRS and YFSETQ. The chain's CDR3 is CASSRQGSPSNYGYTF. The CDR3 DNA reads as TGCGCCAGCAGCAGACAGGGGTCCCCCTCTAACTATGGCTACACCTTC.

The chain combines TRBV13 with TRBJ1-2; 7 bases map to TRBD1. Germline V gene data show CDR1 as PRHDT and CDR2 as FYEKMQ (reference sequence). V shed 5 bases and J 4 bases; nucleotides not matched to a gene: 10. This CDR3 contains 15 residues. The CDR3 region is CASSPRGTDGYGYTF. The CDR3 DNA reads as TGTGCCAGCAGCCCAAGGGGGACAGACGGCTATGGCTACACCTTC.

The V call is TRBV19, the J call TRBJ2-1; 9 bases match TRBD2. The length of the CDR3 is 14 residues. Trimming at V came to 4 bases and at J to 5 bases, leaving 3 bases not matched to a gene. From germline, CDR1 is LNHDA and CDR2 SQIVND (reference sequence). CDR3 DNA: TGTGCCAGTAGTAGTAGCGGGGGAAACAATGAGCAGTTCTTC. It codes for CASSSSGGNNEQFF.

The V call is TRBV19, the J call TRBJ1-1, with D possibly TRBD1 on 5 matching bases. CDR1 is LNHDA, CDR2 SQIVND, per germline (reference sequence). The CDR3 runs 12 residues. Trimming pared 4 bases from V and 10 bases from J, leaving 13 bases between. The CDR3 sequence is CASSRDQGAAFF. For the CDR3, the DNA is TGTGCCAGTAGTAGAGATCAGGGTGCAGCTTTCTTT.

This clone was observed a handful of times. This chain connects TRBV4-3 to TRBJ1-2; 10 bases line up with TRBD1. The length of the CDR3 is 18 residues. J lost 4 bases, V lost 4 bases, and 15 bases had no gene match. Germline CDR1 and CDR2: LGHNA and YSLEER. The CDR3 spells CASSRATPGQGRFYGYTF. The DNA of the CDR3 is TGCGCCAGCAGCCGAGCGACACCGGGACAGGGGCGTTTCTATGGCTACACCTTC.

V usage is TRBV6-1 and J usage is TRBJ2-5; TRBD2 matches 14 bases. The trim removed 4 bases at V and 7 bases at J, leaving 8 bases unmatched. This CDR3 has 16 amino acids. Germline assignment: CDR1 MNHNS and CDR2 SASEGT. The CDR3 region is CASSGGGLAGVGTQYF. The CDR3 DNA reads TGTGCCAGCAGTGGGGGGGGACTAGCGGGGGTGGGGACCCAGTACTTC.

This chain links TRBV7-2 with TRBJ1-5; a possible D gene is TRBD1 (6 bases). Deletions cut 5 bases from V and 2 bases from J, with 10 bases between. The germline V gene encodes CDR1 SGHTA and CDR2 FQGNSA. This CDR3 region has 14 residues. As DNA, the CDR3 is TGTGCCAGCAGCCCTCGGACAGGCAATCAGCCCCAGCATTTT. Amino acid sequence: CASSPRTGNQPQHF.